This passage covers 19 T cell receptor beta chains from one sample sequenced in a study of CD8+CD57+ T cells in acquired aplastic anemia. Investigators profiled TCR beta VDJ and CDR3 from genomic DNA template. TCRdb re-derived calls from the reads in MiXCR, one entry per CDR3 protein. The table lists just over 450,000 distinct CDR3 sequences, approximately 32% of them singletons. For sequencing, patients were chosen who had shown expansion of CD8+CD57+ cells by flow cytometry. The sample consisted of sorted CD4+, CD8+, or CD8+CD57+ T cells (not recorded which) from PBMCs. The receptors originated from a human donor with aplastic anemia.

This clonotype was counted many times. The chain has TRBV7-9 and TRBJ2-5; tentatively, D is TRBD2 (7 bases). The V and J ends lost 10 bases and 2 bases respectively, with 14 bases between them. Germline V gene data show CDR1 as SEHNR and CDR2 as FQNEAQ (reference sequence). The CDR3 consists of 13 residues. This CDR3 is CATTRGAQETQYF. The CDR3 region has the DNA TGTGCCACCACCCGGGGGGCGCAAGAGACCCAGTACTTC.

J is TRBJ1-6 and V is TRBV20-1; no firm D call. The CDR3 is 16 residues long. In germline, CDR1 is DFQATT, CDR2 SNEGSKA (reference sequence). The germline V and J ends were trimmed by 6 bases and 5 bases, with 20 bases remaining between them. As DNA, the CDR3 is TGCAGTGCACAAGACACGGACCTAACAAATAATTCACCCCTCCACTTT. Amino acid sequence: CSAQDTDLTNNSPLHF.

CDR3 protein: CASSPGAHEQYF. Here the CDR3 DNA reads TGTGCCAGCAGCCCCGGGGCCCACGAGCAGTACTTC. The chain has TRBV9 and TRBJ2-7; perhaps D is TRBD1 or TRBD2 (5 bases each). The CDR3 totals 12 residues. V was cut by 4 bases and J by 5 bases, with 10 bases left in between. Looked up from germline, CDR1 is SGDLS and CDR2 is YYNGEE.

The V gene is TRBV5-6, the J gene TRBJ1-5; 7 nucleotides align to TRBD1. CDR1 SGHDT and CDR2 YYEEEE come from the germline V gene. The CDR3 has 16 amino acids. The V segment lost 0 bases and the J segment 0 bases; nucleotides outside the gene matches: 3. The CDR3 DNA follows: TGTGCCAGCAGCTTGGGACAGGGAAATAGCAATCAGCCCCAGCATTTT. Residues: CASSLGQGNSNQPQHF.

This clonotype was recorded at least ten times. The chain recombines TRBV2 with TRBJ2-5; 9 nucleotides agree with TRBD2. J lost 5 bases, V lost 2 bases, and 6 bases had no gene match. The CDR3 has 15 residues. CDR1 SNHLY and CDR2 FYNNEI come from the germline V gene. CDR3 loop: CASSESSGIGETQYF. The CDR3 nucleotides read TGTGCCAGCAGTGAATCTAGCGGGATAGGGGAGACCCAGTACTTC.

As concerns this clonotype: One end of the junction varies from germline; a read error may be responsible. This chain links TRBV7-9 with TRBJ1-1, with 7 bases matching TRBD1. The CDR3 covers 15 residues. Germline CDR1 and CDR2: SEHNR and FQNEAQ (reference sequence). The CDR3 nucleotides are TGTGCCAGCAACTTAGCGGACAGGAGGAACACTGAAGCTTTCTTT. Translating it yields CASNLADRRNTEAFF.

The CDR3 DNA reads as TGTGCCAGCAGCTCCGTATACGAGCAGTTCTTC. This encodes CASSSVYEQFF. J is TRBJ2-1 and V is TRBV11-2; no clear D gene. The CDR3 length is 11 residues. The germline V gene encodes CDR1 SGHAT and CDR2 FQNNGV. Deletions cut 4 bases from V and 10 bases from J, with 8 bases between.

A word on this clonotype: A junction boundary mismatches the germline segment, possibly from a read error. V usage is TRBV7-9 and J usage is TRBJ1-5; the D gene is possibly TRBD1 (5 bases). Germline V gene data show CDR1 as SEHNR and CDR2 as FQNEAQ (reference sequence). This CDR3 is built from 14 residues. CDR3 region: CPSSLGAQREPQHF. DNA of the CDR3: TGTCCCAGCAGCTTAGGGGCCCAGAGGGAGCCCCAGCATTTT.

This clonotype turned up a few times. A much larger clone differs from this one at a single base, so this may be a read error. The CDR3 region is CPIKSTDTSYEQYF. The CDR3 coding sequence is TGTCCCATCAAATCGACGGATACGTCCTACGAGCAGTACTTC. The chain has TRBV10-3 and TRBJ2-7; D gene uncertain. This CDR3 is 14 amino acids long. Germline values: CDR1 ENHRY, CDR2 SYGVKD.

Ten or more counts support this clonotype. V gene TRBV3-1 combines with J gene TRBJ1-2; no firm D call. CDR1 LGHDT and CDR2 YNNKEL come from the germline V gene (reference sequence). The CDR3 has 13 amino acids. V lost 1 base, J lost 4 bases, and 7 bases lay in between. The CDR3 DNA follows: TGTGCCAGCAGCCAAGCATTTTCCTATGGCTACACCTTC. Protein: CASSQAFSYGYTF.

This clonotype was seen ten or more times. V and J are TRBV19 and TRBJ2-2, with TRBD1 matching 7 bases. The CDR3 extends over 15 amino acids. V shed 6 bases and J 5 bases; nucleotides not matched to a gene: 9. Germline lookup yields CDR1 LNHDA and CDR2 SQIVND (reference sequence). The CDR3 here is CASSLRQGTTGELFF. The CDR3 bases are TGTGCCAGTAGCCTACGACAGGGAACAACCGGGGAGCTGTTTTTT.

The gene calls are TRBV6-1 and TRBJ2-1; TRBD2 aligns across 10 bases. V shed 9 bases and J 10 bases; nucleotides not matched to a gene: 12. The CDR3 is 14 residues long. In germline, CDR1 is MNHNS, CDR2 SASEGT. The CDR3 region is CASIPSGSYSEQFF. The CDR3 DNA follows: TGTGCCAGTATCCCTAGCGGGAGTTATTCGGAGCAGTTCTTC.

This clonotype was seen ten or more times. The rearrangement joins TRBV25-1 to TRBJ2-7, with 10 bases identical to TRBD1. The CDR3 has 14 residues. Germline CDR1 and CDR2: MGHDK and SYGVNS. The V segment lost 6 bases and the J segment 0 bases; nucleotides outside the gene matches: 2. The DNA of the CDR3 is TGTGCCAGCAGCCGGGACAGGGGCTCCTACGAGCAGTACTTC. It codes for CASSRDRGSYEQYF.

V is TRBV3-1 and J is TRBJ1-1; 7 bases match TRBD1. The CDR3 has 13 amino acids. V gave up 6 bases and J gave up 1 base; unmatched junction bases: 2. CDR1 is LGHDT and CDR2 is YNNKEL in the germline V gene (reference sequence). The CDR3: CASRHRGNTEAFF. As DNA, the CDR3 is TGTGCCAGCAGGCACAGGGGGAACACTGAAGCTTTCTTT.

At least ten counts were recorded for this clonotype. The CDR3 reads CASSLQAGMNSPLHF. The DNA of the CDR3 is TGTGCCAGCAGCCTACAGGCAGGAATGAATTCACCCCTCCACTTT. V is TRBV12-3 or TRBV12-4 and J is TRBJ1-6; D may be TRBD1 (5 bases). The CDR3 contains 15 residues. The V end lost 6 bases, the J end lost 7 bases, and 16 bases lay between the germline ends.

This clonotype was recorded a few times. Here the CDR3 DNA reads TGCGCCAGCAGCCAACCACTAGCGGGGATAGGGACAGATACGCAGTATTTT. Protein: CASSQPLAGIGTDTQYF. This chain joins TRBV4-1 and TRBJ2-3; 10 nucleotides match TRBD2. With 2 bases clipped from V and 3 bases from J, the junction kept 8 bases outside the gene matches. The germline V gene has CDR1 MGHRA and CDR2 YSYEKL. CDR3 length equals 17 residues.

This clonotype has at least ten counts. The rearrangement joins TRBV2 to TRBJ1-1, with 7 bases lining up with TRBD1. After removal of 6 bases from V and 3 bases from J, the junction contained 7 bases not matched to a gene. This CDR3 comprises 14 residues. Germline-derived CDR1 and CDR2 are SNHLY and FYNNEI. CDR3 sequence reads: CASRRQGRDTEAFF. The CDR3, as DNA: TGTGCCAGCAGACGACAGGGTAGGGACACTGAAGCTTTCTTT.

This clonotype was seen only a few times. This chain joins TRBV28 and TRBJ2-7, with D unclear. Germline V lookup: CDR1 MDHEN, CDR2 SYDVKM. The V gene lost 2 bases and the J gene lost 0 bases, with 11 bases spanning the gap. This CDR3 comprises 15 residues. For the CDR3, the DNA is TGTGCCAGCAGTTTAAAGGCAGCCCACTCCTACGAGCAGTACTTC. It encodes CASSLKAAHSYEQYF.

The V gene is TRBV10-3, the J gene TRBJ1-2, with D perhaps matching TRBD1 (6 bases). V lost 3 bases to trimming and J lost 8 bases, with 10 bases between them. This CDR3 has 12 residues. CDR1 is ENHRY and CDR2 is SYGVKD in the germline V gene. The CDR3 sequence is CAISDSGGGYTF. The CDR3 region has the DNA TGTGCCATCAGTGATTCTGGGGGCGGCTACACCTTC.